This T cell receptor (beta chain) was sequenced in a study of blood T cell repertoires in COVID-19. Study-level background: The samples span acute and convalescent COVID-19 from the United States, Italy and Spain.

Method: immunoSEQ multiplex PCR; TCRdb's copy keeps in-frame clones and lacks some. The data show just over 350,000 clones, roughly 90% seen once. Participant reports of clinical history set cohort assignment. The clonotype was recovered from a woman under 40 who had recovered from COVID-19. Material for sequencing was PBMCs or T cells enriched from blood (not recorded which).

This chain's CDR3 is CASSPGQASFSPLHF. The CDR3 region has the DNA TGTGCCAGCAGCCCCGGACAGGCCTCCTTTTCACCCCTCCACTTT. The rearrangement links TRBV14 to TRBJ1-6; 7 bases agree with TRBD1. The germline gives CDR1 SGHDN, CDR2 FVKESK. This CDR3 region has 15 residues. Unmatched junction bases numbered 9, after V lost 4 bases and J lost 9 bases.